Presented here are 4 T cell receptor beta chains from one specimen sequenced in a study of T cell repertoires in cytomegalovirus infection. TCRdb called the reads again in MiXCR, with one record for every CDR3 protein. The sample has roughly 130,000 distinct CDR3 sequences, 7.5% to 9% seen once. Sequencing input: PBMCs. The receptors shown here come from a human donor in good health (CMV status not recorded). Some clones in this sample may be carry-over from other donors' samples.

This clonotype occurred a few times. The chain couples TRBV20-1 to TRBJ1-1; 10 bases are shared with TRBD1. Germline values: CDR1 DFQATT, CDR2 SNEGSKA (reference sequence). The V segment lost 0 bases and the J segment 3 bases; nucleotides outside the gene matches: 13. The CDR3 contains 18 residues. CDR3: CSARDITFRGTGDTEAFF. The CDR3 DNA follows: TGCAGTGCTAGAGACATCACGTTCCGGGGGACAGGGGACACTGAAGCTTTCTTT.

In its sample, this clonotype was seen a few times. The CDR3 DNA reads as TGCAGTGCTAGAGCACCCTTGGGACAACCCGGGAGCTATGGCTACACCTTC. It yields the protein CSARAPLGQPGSYGYTF. This chain connects TRBV20-1 to TRBJ1-2; TRBD1 might be the D (6 bases). The CDR3 is 17 residues long. V lost 1 base and J lost 4, with 22 bases in between. Germline V CDR1 and CDR2: DFQATT, SNEGSKA (reference sequence).

The rearrangement links TRBV20-1 to TRBJ1-1, with D possibly matching TRBD1 (5 bases). This CDR3 is 13 amino acids long. V was trimmed by 0 bases and J by 7 bases, leaving 12 bases between them. In germline, CDR1 is DFQATT, CDR2 SNEGSKA (reference sequence). The CDR3 region has the DNA TGCAGTGCTAGAGACAGGGTGGTTGGTGAAGCTTTCTTT. This translates into CSARDRVVGEAFF.

A few counts support this clonotype. This chain joins TRBV28 and TRBJ2-1; D is tentatively TRBD1 or TRBD2 (6 bases each). The germline gives CDR1 MDHEN, CDR2 SYDVKM. V lost 7 bases, J lost 8 bases, and 12 bases lay in between. The CDR3 spans 12 residues. The CDR3 protein is CASNPGGYEQFF. The CDR3 DNA follows: TGTGCCAGCAACCCCGGGGGCTATGAGCAGTTCTTC.